A single sample gave rise to the 32 T cell receptor beta chains below, sequenced in a study of cytomegalovirus exposure and HLA in healthy donors. The PCR employed 60 Vbeta primers together with 13 Jbeta primers. The data were produced by immunoSEQ multiplex PCR, yet TCRdb's version contains in-frame clones alone and is incomplete. The table includes some 120,000 clones, over 60% detected once. Sequenced: PBMCs. These receptors were obtained from a human donor in good health.

The chain carries TRBV19 and TRBJ1-6; D remains unclear. Germline CDR1 is LNHDA and CDR2 is SQIVND (reference sequence). The CDR3 consists of 15 residues. With 7 bases removed from V and 0 bases from J, the gap between germline ends came to 10 bases. CDR3 amino acids: CASNRVYSYNSPLHF. The CDR3, as DNA: TGTGCCAGTAACCGGGTGTACTCCTATAATTCACCCCTCCACTTT. The full variable domain, in which reference TRBV19 and TRBJ1-6 provide the parts outside the CDR3, is DGGITQSPKYLFRKEGQNVTLSCEQNLNHDAMYWYRQDPGQGLRLIYYSQIVNDFQKGDIAEGYSVSREKKESFPLTVTSAQKNPTAFYLCASNRVYSYNSPLHFGNGTRLTVT.

This chain uses TRBV5-6 with TRBJ1-2; 8 bases align to TRBD1. Unmatched junction bases numbered 5, after V lost 4 bases and J lost 6 bases. Per germline, CDR1 SGHDT and CDR2 YYEEEE. This CDR3 contains 13 residues. The CDR3 protein is CASSPQGAHGYTF. In nucleotides, the CDR3 is TGTGCCAGCAGCCCGCAGGGGGCGCATGGCTACACCTTC.

The chain combines TRBV6-1 with TRBJ1-2; D is unresolved. Trimming took off 0 bases at V and 4 bases at J, with 12 bases between the two ends. Germline-derived CDR1 and CDR2 are MNHNS and SASEGT. The CDR3 is made up of 15 amino acids. The CDR3 spells CASSEARATSYGYTF. The CDR3 DNA reads TGTGCCAGCAGTGAAGCGCGAGCTACCTCCTATGGCTACACCTTC.

This chain links TRBV9 with TRBJ2-2; 7 positions agree with TRBD2. After removal of 2 bases from V and 4 bases from J, the junction contained 5 bases not matched to a gene. Germline-derived CDR1 and CDR2 are SGDLS and YYNGEE. This CDR3 region has 15 residues. CDR3 DNA: TGTGCCAGCAGCGTCAGCGGGGCGGTCACCGGGGAGCTGTTTTTT. The encoded protein is CASSVSGAVTGELFF. The whole variable domain, remainder taken from reference TRBV9 and TRBJ2-2, is DSGVTQTPKHLITATGQRVTLRCSPRSGDLSVYWYQQSLDQGLQFLIQYYNGEERAKGNILERFSAQQFPDLHSELNLSSLELGDSALYFCASSVSGAVTGELFFGEGSRLTVL.

The chain recombines TRBV27 with TRBJ1-5; 7 nucleotides match TRBD1. Germline assignment: CDR1 MNHEY and CDR2 SMNVEV (reference sequence). Germline trimming cut 2 bases from V and 7 bases from J; bases unmatched to any gene: 5. CDR3 size: 14 residues. This chain's CDR3 is CASSLRQGDQPQHF. CDR3 coding DNA: TGTGCCAGCAGTTTACGACAGGGAGACCAGCCCCAGCATTTT.

The rearrangement joins TRBV29-1 to TRBJ1-1; a weak D match, TRBD1 (6 bases). V dropped 0 bases and J dropped 1 base, with 9 bases sitting between them. This CDR3 region has 14 residues. Germline values: CDR1 SQVTM, CDR2 ANQGSEA. The CDR3 nucleotides read TGCAGCGTTGAAGACAAGGACAGGAACACTGAAGCTTTCTTT. It specifies CSVEDKDRNTEAFF. The full variable domain, with the rest looked up from reference TRBV29-1 and TRBJ1-1, is SAVISQKPSRDICQRGTSLTIQCQVDSQVTMMFWYRQQPGQSLTLIATANQGSEATYESGFVIDKFPISRPNLTFSTLTVSNMSPEDSSIYLCSVEDKDRNTEAFFGQGTRLTVV.

This chain links TRBV19 with TRBJ1-5; D may be TRBD1 (5 bases). CDR1 and CDR2 (germline): LNHDA, SQIVND (reference sequence). The CDR3 spans 17 residues. Trimming left V 4 bases short and J 0 bases short, with 16 bases between. The CDR3 loop reads CASSTLYTGYSNQPQHF. The CDR3 DNA sequence: TGTGCCAGTAGTACCCTTTATACAGGCTATAGCAATCAGCCCCAGCATTTT. Using reference TRBV19 and TRBJ1-5 for the parts outside the CDR3, the full variable domain is DGGITQSPKYLFRKEGQNVTLSCEQNLNHDAMYWYRQDPGQGLRLIYYSQIVNDFQKGDIAEGYSVSREKKESFPLTVTSAQKNPTAFYLCASSTLYTGYSNQPQHFGDGTRLSIL.

The V gene is TRBV28, the J gene TRBJ1-1; D is uncertain. CDR1 is MDHEN and CDR2 is SYDVKM in the germline V gene. The CDR3 is made up of 13 amino acids. V lost 5 bases to trimming and J lost 7 bases, with 14 bases between them. CDR3 sequence: CASSRSGLREAFF. CDR3 sequence (DNA): TGTGCCAGCAGTCGAAGCGGCTTACGTGAAGCTTTCTTT.

The DNA for the CDR3 is TGCGCCAGCAGTCCTCCACGAGGGTATGGCTACACCTTC. This encodes CASSPPRGYGYTF. The V and J genes are TRBV4-3 and TRBJ1-2, with D unclear. Germline loops: CDR1 LGHNA, CDR2 YSLEER. Trimming cost V 6 bases and J 5 bases, with 13 bases left between them. The CDR3 is 13 residues long.

J is TRBJ2-7 and V is TRBV7-8, with a tentative D call TRBD2 (6 bases). This CDR3 has 16 residues. Germline assignment: CDR1 SGHVS and CDR2 FQNEAQ. V was shortened by 2 bases and J by 4 bases, with 18 bases between the two germline ends. CDR3 DNA: TGTGCCAGCAGCTTACTTGGAGGGCAGTCGCTTTACGAGCAGTACTTC. Its translation: CASSLLGGQSLYEQYF.

The chain combines TRBV20-1 with TRBJ2-5; D ambiguous. This CDR3 comprises 10 residues. The germline V gene encodes CDR1 DFQATT and CDR2 SNEGSKA (reference sequence). Trimming shortened V by 6 bases and J by 2 bases, and 4 bases separated the two germline ends. The CDR3 bases are TGCAGTGCCAAACAAGAGACCCAGTACTTC. It specifies CSAKQETQYF.

This clone has only one observation. The chain combines TRBV5-1 with TRBJ1-1, with 11 bases aligning to TRBD1. The ends lost 1 base at V and 4 bases at J; junction bases unmatched: 3. The CDR3 contains 15 residues. Germline CDR1 is SGHRS and CDR2 is YFSETQ. The CDR3 sequence: CASSLYGTGGTEAFF. The CDR3 DNA follows: TGCGCCAGCAGCTTGTACGGGACAGGGGGCACTGAAGCTTTCTTT.

The chain recombines TRBV6-6 with TRBJ2-4; D not resolved. The ends were cut back, 4 bases at V and 5 bases at J, with 12 bases in the middle. The germline CDR1 and CDR2 sequences are MNHNY and SVGAGI (reference sequence). This CDR3 is 14 amino acids long. DNA of the CDR3: TGTGCCAGCAGTTCTCCCCTTTCGGAAAACATTCAGTACTTC. Amino acid sequence: CASSSPLSENIQYF.

The genes are TRBV5-4 and TRBJ1-5; 9 nucleotides agree with TRBD1. Per germline, CDR1 SGHNT and CDR2 YYREEE (reference sequence). This CDR3 has 19 residues. Trimming took 4 bases from V and 1 from J; bases not matched to a gene: 15. The CDR3 DNA follows: TGTGCCAGCAGCCGTAACGATACAGGGGGCGCTGGGAGCAATCAGCCCCAGCATTTT. This gives the protein CASSRNDTGGAGSNQPQHF.

This chain connects TRBV6-5 to TRBJ1-5, with D uncertain. The CDR3 loop spans 12 amino acids. Deletions cut 5 bases from V and 5 bases from J, with 7 bases between. In germline, CDR1 is MNHEY, CDR2 SVGAGI. The CDR3, as DNA: TGTGCCAGCAGTGATGGAGATCAGCCCCAGCATTTT. Encoded protein: CASSDGDQPQHF.

This clone was seen just once. The rearrangement uses TRBV5-5 and TRBJ2-7, with D possibly matching TRBD2 (6 bases). The CDR3 spans 15 residues. Between the trimmed V and J ends, which lost 0 bases and 0 bases, there was a span of 10 bases. Germline loops: CDR1 SGHKS, CDR2 YYEKEE (reference sequence). The CDR3 DNA is TGTGCCAGCAGCTTGGCAATGGGGGGCTCCTACGAGCAGTACTTC. Translating it yields CASSLAMGGSYEQYF.

A single count supports this clone. The rearrangement uses TRBV7-6 and TRBJ1-2; the match to TRBD1 covers 10 bases. CDR1 and CDR2 (germline): SGHVS, FNYEAQ. V trimming: 7 bases; J trimming: 7 bases; junction bases outside the gene matches: 12. The CDR3 loop spans 15 amino acids. The CDR3 region has the DNA TGTGCCAGCACTACTTTACGACAGGGGGCGAGTGGCTACACCTTC. Translation gives CASTTLRQGASGYTF.

The table lists this clone with a count of one. The rearrangement links TRBV9 to TRBJ1-6, with a weak D call TRBD1 (5 bases). V was clipped by 3 bases and J by 7 bases, with 17 bases between them. Germline V gives CDR1 SGDLS, CDR2 YYNGEE. CDR3 length: 16 amino acids. Here the CDR3 DNA reads TGTGCCAGCAGCGGGGGCCCGAGAGGAAGCAATTCACCCCTCCACTTT. The encoded protein is CASSGGPRGSNSPLHF.

V and J are TRBV28 and TRBJ1-5; 9 nucleotides agree with TRBD1. This CDR3 is built from 17 residues. CDR1 and CDR2 (germline): MDHEN, SYDVKM. Trimming took 10 bases from V and 0 from J; bases not matched to a gene: 13. The DNA of the CDR3 is TGTGCCAACAGACCGGGACAGGGAACATATAGCAATCAGCCCCAGCATTTT. Protein sequence: CANRPGQGTYSNQPQHF.

V is TRBV2 and J is TRBJ2-3; D is unclear. Germline V gene lookup returns CDR1 SNHLY and CDR2 FYNNEI. The ends were cut back, 6 bases at V and 4 bases at J, with 8 bases in the middle. The CDR3 length is 12 residues. The CDR3 protein is CASSLYADTQYF. CDR3 bases: TGTGCCAGCAGCCTCTACGCAGATACGCAGTATTTT.

This clone was seen only a few times. J is TRBJ2-2 and V is TRBV2, with D maybe TRBD1 (5 bases). In germline, CDR1 is SNHLY, CDR2 FYNNEI. The V end was cut by 2 bases, the J end by 4 bases, with 5 bases between. This CDR3 comprises 13 residues. Here the CDR3 reads CASSEQGTGELFF. Written as DNA, the CDR3 is TGTGCCAGCAGTGAACAGGGCACCGGGGAGCTGTTTTTT.

This rearrangement joins TRBV6-6 to TRBJ1-4; 8 bases fit TRBD1. The length of the CDR3 is 13 residues. V lost 6 bases and J lost 8; bases outside the gene matches: 5. CDR1 and CDR2 (germline): MNHNY, SVGAGI (reference sequence). Here the CDR3 DNA reads TGTGCCAGCAGGGACAGGGTCGGCGAAAAACTGTTTTTT. It encodes CASRDRVGEKLFF.

The rearrangement links TRBV7-8 to TRBJ1-5; 9 positions match TRBD1. CDR3 size: 18 residues. Germline V CDR1 and CDR2: SGHVS, FQNEAQ. With V trimmed by 2 bases and J by 3 bases, 11 bases remained unmatched. The chain's CDR3 is CASSLMGQGAIPNQPQHF. CDR3 nucleotides: TGTGCCAGCAGCTTAATGGGACAGGGCGCAATTCCCAATCAGCCCCAGCATTTT.

The chain combines TRBV9 with TRBJ1-2, with 7 bases lining up with TRBD1. CDR1 SGDLS and CDR2 YYNGEE come from the germline V gene. This CDR3 region has 15 residues. Trimming removed 4 bases from V and 9 bases from J; junction bases left unmatched: 15. CDR3 in amino acids: CASSPTGQARVSYTF. CDR3 sequence (DNA): TGTGCCAGCAGCCCAACCGGACAGGCTAGGGTTAGCTACACCTTC. Supplemented by reference TRBV9 and TRBJ1-2, the full variable domain reads DSGVTQTPKHLITATGQRVTLRCSPRSGDLSVYWYQQSLDQGLQFLIQYYNGEERAKGNILERFSAQQFPDLHSELNLSSLELGDSALYFCASSPTGQARVSYTFGSGTRLTVV.

The V call is TRBV2, the J call TRBJ1-6; the D gene is possibly TRBD1 (6 bases). Germline V gene lookup returns CDR1 SNHLY and CDR2 FYNNEI. V dropped 6 bases and J dropped 5 bases, with 17 bases sitting between them. The CDR3 loop spans 16 amino acids. CDR3 DNA: TGTGCCAGCAGAAGTTCCCGGGGGGCGGATAATTCACCCCTCCACTTT. As protein: CASRSSRGADNSPLHF.

This chain joins TRBV5-1 and TRBJ2-3; 9 bases agree with TRBD1. V shed 4 bases and J 5 bases; nucleotides not matched to a gene: 5. The CDR3 is 14 residues long. CDR1 is SGHRS, CDR2 YFSETQ, per germline. The CDR3 DNA sequence: TGCGCCAGCAGCCTGGGACAGGGAGGAGATACGCAGTATTTT. It specifies CASSLGQGGDTQYF.

The chain's CDR3 is CASSPRTSSYEQYF. DNA of the CDR3: TGTGCCAGCAGCCCCCGGACAAGTTCCTACGAGCAGTACTTC. The chain recombines TRBV11-2 with TRBJ2-7; possible D gene TRBD1, 5 bases. Germline V gene lookup returns CDR1 SGHAT and CDR2 FQNNGV. This CDR3 has 14 residues. Trimming removed 5 bases at V and 1 base at J, with 12 bases between.

The DNA of the CDR3 is TGTGCCAGCAGCCGGGGGGGACAGGGGGTAACTAATGAAAAACTGTTTTTT. Protein: CASSRGGQGVTNEKLFF. The rearrangement joins TRBV4-2 to TRBJ1-4, with 11 bases that match TRBD1. This CDR3 is built from 17 residues. CDR1 is LGHNA, CDR2 YNFKEQ, per germline. V gave up 4 bases and J gave up 1 base; unmatched junction bases: 5.

The rearrangement links TRBV7-9 to TRBJ2-5; D might be TRBD1 (5 bases). Germline V gene lookup returns CDR1 SEHNR and CDR2 FQNEAQ (reference sequence). The CDR3 consists of 16 residues. Between the trimmed V and J ends, which lost 4 bases and 4 bases, there was a span of 19 bases. The CDR3 is CASSYYGPRTGETQYF. In DNA, the CDR3 is TGTGCCAGCAGCTACTACGGGCCCCGCACAGGAGAGACCCAGTACTTC.

The chain links TRBV5-1 to TRBJ2-1, with D possibly matching TRBD2 (6 bases). The CDR3 loop spans 13 amino acids. V lost 4 bases and J lost 5, with 10 bases in between. The germline CDR1 and CDR2 sequences are SGHRS and YFSETQ. The CDR3 loop reads CASSAGLNNEQFF. CDR3 DNA sequence: TGCGCCAGCAGCGCGGGACTTAACAATGAGCAGTTCTTC.

The chain links TRBV15 to TRBJ1-5; perhaps TRBD1 as D (5 bases). Germline CDR1 reads LNHNV; CDR2 reads YYDKDF (reference sequence). Trimming removed 5 bases from V and 1 base from J, with 9 bases in between. The CDR3 spans 14 residues. In DNA form, the CDR3 reads TGTGCCACCAGCGGAAGGGGAAGCAATCAGCCCCAGCATTTT. Protein: CATSGRGSNQPQHF.

The chain uses TRBV19 and TRBJ1-6; 8 bases fit TRBD1. The CDR3 extends over 14 amino acids. Per germline, CDR1 LNHDA and CDR2 SQIVND (reference sequence). V lost 6 bases and J lost 7; bases outside the gene matches: 5. As DNA, the CDR3 is TGTGCCAGTAGGCGGGGGACAGGCAATTCACCCCTCCACTTT. This codes for CASRRGTGNSPLHF.